This TCR beta chain was captured in a study of cytomegalovirus exposure and HLA in healthy donors. This clone occurred a few times. 13 Jbeta primers and 60 Vbeta primers were used for the PCR. This table comes from immunoSEQ multiplex PCR, and its TCRdb copy is limited to in-frame clones, with some not included. The sample lists 150,000 to 200,000 clones; roughly four fifths were seen once. It was healthy bone marrow donors who served as donors. The sample taken for sequencing was PBMCs. The TCR originated in a man aged 18 to 30 in good health and CMV-seronegative.

For the CDR3, the DNA is TGTGCCTGGGGCCCATCCTACGAGCAGTACTTC. Its translation is CAWGPSYEQYF. The rearrangement joins TRBV5-5 to TRBJ2-7, with TRBD1 as a possible D gene (5 bases). Germline-derived CDR1 and CDR2 are SGHKS and YYEKEE (reference sequence). The CDR3 totals 11 residues. Trimming shortened V by 10 bases and J by 1 base, and 9 bases separated the two germline ends.